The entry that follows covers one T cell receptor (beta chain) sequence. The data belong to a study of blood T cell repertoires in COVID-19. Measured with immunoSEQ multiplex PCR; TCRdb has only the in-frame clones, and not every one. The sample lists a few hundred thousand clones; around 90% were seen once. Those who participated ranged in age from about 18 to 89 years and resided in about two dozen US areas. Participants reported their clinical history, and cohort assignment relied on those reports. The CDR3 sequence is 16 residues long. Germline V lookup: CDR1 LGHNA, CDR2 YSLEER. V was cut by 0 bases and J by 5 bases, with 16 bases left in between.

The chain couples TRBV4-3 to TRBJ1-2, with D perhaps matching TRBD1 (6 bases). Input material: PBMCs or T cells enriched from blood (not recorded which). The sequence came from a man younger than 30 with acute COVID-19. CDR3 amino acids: CASSQDRVGDTYGYTF. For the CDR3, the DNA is TGCGCCAGCAGCCAAGATAGGGTGGGGGACACGTATGGCTACACCTTC.